These 30 T cell receptor beta chains were all obtained from the same sample, sequenced in a study of blood T cells in healthy people across ages (dated by TCRdb to between 2015 and 2016). The library came from 5' RACE. The sequencer listed for this sample is Illumina HiSeq 2500. The second PCR ran for roughly 7 to 11 cycles and used a J-beta primer mix along with a sample-barcoded 5' primer. TCRdb ran its own pipeline on the public reads, namely fastp trimming at Q25 and MiXCR clone calling, and kept in-frame beta chains. All rows with the same CDR3 protein become a single entry with the most common DNA and genes. The sample contains some 1.4 million distinct CDR3 sequences, 42% of them found a single time. The ten largest account for 7.9% of the sample. The sample consisted of blood. The receptors originated from a woman aged 18-35 years in good health.

This clonotype was counted between two and nine times. V usage is TRBV12-3 or TRBV12-4 and J usage is TRBJ2-5, with 9 bases identical to TRBD2. The CDR3 extends over 18 amino acids. V lost 2 bases, J lost 3 bases, and 13 bases stayed unmatched. The CDR3 here is CASSLIPREGLGEETQYF. CDR3 in DNA: TGTGCCAGCAGTTTAATCCCGCGGGAGGGGTTGGGCGAAGAGACCCAGTACTTC.

CDR3 coding DNA: TGTGCCAGCAGCTTAGCACAGGCGATCTACGAGCAGTACTTC. It yields the protein CASSLAQAIYEQYF. The rearrangement joins TRBV11-2 to TRBJ2-4, with D maybe TRBD1 (5 bases). Matching the DNA end better, TRBJ2-7 makes the J call doubtful. Germline CDR1 SGHAT, CDR2 FQNNGV. This CDR3 spans 14 amino acids.

CDR3 sequence reads: CARTGQGANEQFF. CDR3 nucleotides: TGTGCCCGGACGGGACAGGGTGCCAATGAGCAGTTCTTC. This rearrangement joins TRBV30 to TRBJ2-1; the match to TRBD1 covers 9 bases. The ends lost 8 bases at V and 6 bases at J; junction bases unmatched: 8. The germline gives CDR1 GTSNPN, CDR2 SVGIG (reference sequence). The CDR3 runs 13 residues.

This clonotype was counted between two and nine times. The chain uses TRBV4-2 and TRBJ2-4; D is unresolved. The CDR3 runs to 17 residues. Germline CDR1 LGHNA, CDR2 YNFKEQ. V was cut by 0 bases and J by 1 base, with 13 bases left in between. The CDR3 spells CASSQDLTTRAKNIQYF. CDR3 coding DNA: TGTGCCAGCAGCCAAGATCTTACGACGAGGGCCAAAAACATTCAGTACTTC.

The V call is TRBV29-1, the J call TRBJ2-1; TRBD1 might be the D (5 bases). CDR1 SQVTM and CDR2 ANQGSEA come from the germline V gene. CDR3 length: 17 residues. V was pared by 0 bases and J by 2 bases, with 17 bases between. CDR3 loop: CSVEDPLTESAYNEQFF. CDR3 DNA: TGCAGCGTTGAAGATCCACTGACAGAGAGTGCCTACAATGAGCAGTTCTTC.

The chain links TRBV20-1 to TRBJ2-3; no definite D call. CDR1 is DFQATT and CDR2 is SNEGSKA in the germline V gene (reference sequence). Trimming removed 5 bases from V and 2 bases from J, with 11 bases in between. The CDR3 covers 13 residues. Here the CDR3 DNA reads TGCAGTGCTCCACACCCGGTCACAGATACGCAGTATTTT. It specifies CSAPHPVTDTQYF.

The chain recombines TRBV2 with TRBJ2-3, with 10 bases that match TRBD1. Germline V gene data show CDR1 as SNHLY and CDR2 as FYNNEI. CDR3 length: 15 amino acids. The V segment lost 2 bases and the J segment 4 bases; nucleotides outside the gene matches: 3. The CDR3 bases are TGTGCCAGCAGTGAATTGGGACAGGGGTCAGATACGCAGTATTTT. Residues: CASSELGQGSDTQYF.

The J gene is TRBJ2-4, the V gene TRBV10-2, with D possibly being TRBD1 or TRBD2 (5 bases each). Germline CDR1 reads WSHSY; CDR2 reads SAAADI. V was shortened by 0 bases and J by 5 bases, with 14 bases between the two germline ends. This CDR3 is 16 amino acids long. The chain's CDR3 is CASSESWASGQNIQYF. DNA of the CDR3: TGCGCCAGCAGTGAGTCGTGGGCCTCGGGGCAAAACATTCAGTACTTC.

The chain links TRBV6-1 to TRBJ2-7, with TRBD1 matching 7 bases. CDR3 length: 14 amino acids. V gave up 4 bases and J gave up 4 bases; unmatched junction bases: 7. CDR1 and CDR2 from the germline V gene are MNHNS and SASEGT. This CDR3 reads CASSARTGPYEQYF. Here the CDR3 DNA reads TGTGCCAGCAGTGCTCGGACAGGCCCTTACGAGCAGTACTTC.

The chain is built from TRBV20-1 and TRBJ2-7; D gene ambiguous. The CDR3 spans 15 residues. Trimming pared 1 base from V and 1 base from J, leaving 14 bases between. CDR1 DFQATT and CDR2 SNEGSKA come from the germline V gene (reference sequence). The CDR3 loop reads CSARARTDPSYEQYF. The CDR3 nucleotides are TGCAGTGCTAGAGCTCGGACGGACCCTTCCTACGAGCAGTACTTC.

The gene calls are TRBV7-9 and TRBJ2-7, with D hard to call. The CDR3 length is 16 residues. V was pared by 1 base and J by 0 bases, with 13 bases between. Germline loops: CDR1 SEHNR, CDR2 FQNEAQ (reference sequence). CDR3: CASSLVLGINSYEQYF. CDR3 bases: TGTGCCAGCAGCTTAGTTTTGGGGATAAACTCCTACGAGCAGTACTTC.

This clonotype was observed a handful of times. The V call is TRBV7-9, the J call TRBJ2-7, with unresolved D. Trimming cost V 1 base and J 2 bases, with 12 bases left between them. The germline V gene has CDR1 SEHNR and CDR2 FQNEAQ (reference sequence). CDR3 size: 15 residues. CDR3 nucleotides: TGTGCCAGCAGCTTAGTTGGTGGCCTTACCTACGAGCAGTACTTC. Its translation is CASSLVGGLTYEQYF.

This chain joins TRBV2 and TRBJ2-3; 7 nucleotides match TRBD2. The CDR3 contains 14 residues. Germline values: CDR1 SNHLY, CDR2 FYNNEI. Germline trimming cut 6 bases from V and 6 bases from J; bases unmatched to any gene: 9. The CDR3 DNA reads TGTGCCAGCAGGCGGGGGTCGACCAGCGATACGCAGTATTTT. Protein sequence: CASRRGSTSDTQYF. Combining the CDR3 with reference TRBV2 and TRBJ2-3 gives the whole variable domain EPEVTQTPSHQVTQMGQEVILRCVPISNHLYFYWYRQILGQKVEFLVSFYNNEISEKSEIFDDQFSVERPDGSNFTLKIRSTKLEDSAMYFCASRRGSTSDTQYFGPGTRLTVL.

The chain employs TRBV18 and TRBJ2-7; no clear D. This CDR3 comprises 15 residues. V dropped 1 base and J dropped 0 bases, with 10 bases sitting between them. Germline values: CDR1 KGHSH, CDR2 LQKENI. CDR3 sequence: CASSPLSVRSYEQYF. CDR3 nucleotides: TGTGCCAGCTCACCACTTAGTGTGCGCTCCTACGAGCAGTACTTC.

The sample holds a few counts of this clonotype. The gene calls are TRBV9 and TRBJ2-3; D is possibly TRBD1 (5 bases). Per the germline V gene, CDR1 is SGDLS and CDR2 is YYNGEE. V was cut by 4 bases and J by 3 bases, with 15 bases left in between. This CDR3 has 15 amino acids. This CDR3 is CASSRVQGWTDTQYF. The CDR3 nucleotides read TGTGCCAGCAGCAGGGTTCAGGGTTGGACAGATACGCAGTATTTT.

This clonotype has just one count. The junction departs from the called germline gene at one end, perhaps through a read error. The rearrangement uses TRBV29-1 and TRBJ2-3, with 10 bases fitting TRBD1. The germline V gene encodes CDR1 SQVTM and CDR2 ANQGSEA. This CDR3 comprises 13 residues. The CDR3 loop reads CSVETGGTGTQYF. CDR3 DNA: TGCAGCGTTGAGACAGGGGGCACAGGTACGCAGTATTTT.

The rearrangement joins TRBV27 to TRBJ1-2; D is unresolved. Trimming stripped 3 bases from V and 4 bases from J, with 9 bases between. CDR3 size: 13 residues. Germline lookup yields CDR1 MNHEY and CDR2 SMNVEV (reference sequence). The CDR3, as DNA: TGTGCCAGCAGTTTTGGCAGATCCTATGGCTACACCTTC. Translating gives CASSFGRSYGYTF.

The chain recombines TRBV3-1 with TRBJ2-7; 10 bases fit TRBD2. With 4 bases clipped from V and 6 bases from J, the junction kept 12 bases outside the gene matches. The CDR3 consists of 16 residues. Germline CDR1 LGHDT, CDR2 YNNKEL (reference sequence). Here the CDR3 DNA reads TGTGCCAGCAGCCGCCCCGACAGGCTAGCGGGGGTCGAGCAGTACTTC. The encoded protein is CASSRPDRLAGVEQYF.

The chain links TRBV5-1 to TRBJ2-5, with 8 positions matching TRBD2. The trim removed 4 bases at V and 5 bases at J, leaving 10 bases unmatched. CDR3 length equals 15 residues. Germline V gives CDR1 SGHRS, CDR2 YFSETQ. CDR3 nucleotides: TGCGCCAGCAGCCAATATAGCGGGGAAGGGGAGACCCAGTACTTC. Encoded protein: CASSQYSGEGETQYF.

This clonotype was picked up a small number of times. An end of the junction does not agree with germline; a read error may underlie this. This sequence joins TRBV7-2 and TRBJ2-1; 8 nucleotides line up with TRBD2. Germline V lookup: CDR1 SGHTA, CDR2 FQGNSA. CDR3 length equals 14 residues. The CDR3 loop reads CASSLAGTRNEQFF. CDR3 DNA: TGTGCCAGCAGCCTAGCCGGGACTAGGAATGAGCAGTTCTTC.

This clonotype has a handful of counts. The gene calls are TRBV6-5 and TRBJ1-6; D gene unclear. Germline assignment: CDR1 MNHEY and CDR2 SVGAGI. V dropped 7 bases and J dropped 2 bases, with 12 bases sitting between them. This CDR3 comprises 15 residues. In DNA form, the CDR3 reads TGTGCCAGCACCAACGGCGCCACCTATAATTCACCCCTCCACTTT. It codes for CASTNGATYNSPLHF.

This sequence joins TRBV4-1 and TRBJ1-1, with a possible D match to TRBD1 (5 bases). The CDR3 loop spans 15 amino acids. Per the germline V gene, CDR1 is MGHRA and CDR2 is YSYEKL. The germline V and J ends were trimmed by 1 base and 5 bases, with 14 bases remaining between them. The CDR3 DNA follows: TGCGCCAGCAGCCAAGCACCGGGGGAAGGGACTGAAGCTTTCTTT. Translating gives CASSQAPGEGTEAFF.

The chain employs TRBV6-1 and TRBJ1-1; D possibly corresponds to TRBD1 (6 bases). CDR3 size: 17 residues. Germline CDR1 is MNHNS and CDR2 is SASEGT. V was trimmed by 1 base and J by 0 bases, leaving 15 bases between them. This CDR3 reads CASSEGPTGHMNTEAFF. Here the CDR3 DNA reads TGTGCCAGCAGTGAAGGGCCGACAGGACATATGAACACTGAAGCTTTCTTT.

This sequence joins TRBV7-9 and TRBJ2-3; 8 bases are a match to TRBD2. V gave up 5 bases and J gave up 3 bases; unmatched junction bases: 16. The CDR3 sequence is 18 residues long. Germline V lookup: CDR1 SEHNR, CDR2 FQNEAQ (reference sequence). CDR3 bases: TGTGCCAGCAGCCCTAACACCGTTCTAGCGGGTGGAACAGATACGCAGTATTTT. Its protein product is CASSPNTVLAGGTDTQYF.

J is TRBJ1-2 and V is TRBV3-1; the D is unclear. CDR1 is LGHDT, CDR2 YNNKEL, per germline (reference sequence). This CDR3 has 12 residues. Between the trimmed V and J ends, which lost 1 base and 10 bases, there was a span of 10 bases. CDR3 nucleotide sequence: TGTGCCAGCAGCCAAGTACCGGGGATCTACACCTTC. Translating gives CASSQVPGIYTF.

This chain links TRBV15 with TRBJ1-4; D is unclear. The V gene lost 0 bases and the J gene lost 7 bases, with 15 bases spanning the gap. CDR1 is LNHNV and CDR2 is YYDKDF in the germline V gene (reference sequence). The CDR3 contains 16 residues. The CDR3 region has the DNA TGTGCCACCAGCAGAGATCCCCCCGGAGTGGGTGAAAAACTGTTTTTT. Its translation is CATSRDPPGVGEKLFF.

The chain recombines TRBV20-1 with TRBJ2-7; D may correspond to TRBD1 or TRBD2 (6 bases each). V was pared by 6 bases and J by 3 bases, with 9 bases between. The CDR3 runs 11 residues. Germline CDR1 DFQATT, CDR2 SNEGSKA (reference sequence). The CDR3: CSAAGHYEQYF. The CDR3 DNA sequence: TGCAGTGCCGCGGGACACTACGAGCAGTACTTC.

The chain uses TRBV6-1 and TRBJ2-1; 15 bases agree with TRBD2. J gave up 0 bases and V 6 bases, and 6 bases lay outside the gene matches. The CDR3 has 18 amino acids. Germline assignment: CDR1 MNHNS and CDR2 SASEGT. For the CDR3, the DNA is TGTGCCAGCAGCCGGACTAGCGGGGGGGTCACCTCCTACAATGAGCAGTTCTTC. It translates to CASSRTSGGVTSYNEQFF.

CDR3 protein: CASSTTSGGETQYF. The CDR3 DNA reads TGTGCCAGCAGCACTACTAGCGGCGGGGAGACCCAGTACTTC. The V call is TRBV12-3 or TRBV12-4, the J call TRBJ2-5, with 8 bases lining up with TRBD2. The CDR3 runs 14 residues. Trimming took 6 bases from V and 5 from J; bases not matched to a gene: 8.

This clonotype showed up just once. This chain connects TRBV27 to TRBJ2-7, with 8 bases fitting TRBD2. J gave up 7 bases and V 2 bases, and 13 bases lay outside the gene matches. Germline-derived CDR1 and CDR2 are MNHEY and SMNVEV (reference sequence). The CDR3 length is 16 residues. The CDR3 nucleotides read TGTGCCAGCAGTTTAGTAGGACGAGCGGGAGCTCGGGAGCAGTACTTC. Protein product: CASSLVGRAGAREQYF.